The entry below gives a single T cell receptor (beta chain) sequence along with its context. The antigen is unknown. The data stem from a study of graft-versus-host responses after intestinal transplantation. CDR3 size: 18 residues. Germline V CDR1 and CDR2: SGHAT, FQNNGV. Between the trimmed V and J ends, which lost 0 bases and 0 bases, there was a span of 17 bases. Some clones are missing from TCRdb's copy, which holds only in-frame ones; the method was immunoSEQ multiplex PCR. The sample holds tens of thousands of clones, 90% seen once. The TCR comes from a human donor who was the organ donor for an intestinal transplant. The sample consisted of unstimulated CD8+ T cells sorted from spleen or lymph node cells, taken before transplant. The chain has TRBV11-2 and TRBJ1-2; D gene unclear. CDR3 sequence reads: CASSLDLEGLDANYGYTF. In DNA form, the CDR3 reads TGTGCCAGCAGCTTAGATCTTGAGGGTTTGGATGCTAACTATGGCTACACCTTC. Supplemented by reference TRBV11-2 and TRBJ1-2, the full variable domain reads EAGVAQSPRYKIIEKRQSVAFWCNPISGHATLYWYQQILGQGPKLLIQFQNNGVVDDSQLPKDRFSAERLKGVDSTLKIQPAKLEDSAVYLCASSLDLEGLDANYGYTFGSGTRLTVV.